Listed below are T cell receptor beta chains from one sample, sequenced in a study of blood T cell repertoires in COVID-19. Assay: immunoSEQ multiplex PCR; the TCRdb copy retains only in-frame clones and omits some. This table holds about 74,000 clones, roughly three quarters found once. Material for sequencing was peripheral blood. These TCRs come from a human donor in a cohort sampled during active COVID-19. CDR3s include the opening cysteine and the closing phenylalanine or tryptophan. A D gene is named only where the DNA matches it firmly. Clone size is not always given. Where it is, it says once, few, many or a class for expanded clones.

v_call: TRBV7-8
clone_size: -
j_call: TRBJ2-5
d_call: TRBD1
cdr3_aa: CASSFFQGAGETQYF
cdr3_nt: TGTGCCAGCAGCTTTTTTCAGGGGGCCGGGGAGACCCAGTACTTC

v_call: TRBV24-1
clone_size: few
j_call: TRBJ2-5
d_call: TRBD2
cdr3_aa: CATARGGEVQETQYF
cdr3_nt: TGTGCCACCGCCCGGGGGGGCGAGGTCCAAGAGACCCAGTACTTC

v_call: TRBV15
clone_size: few
j_call: TRBJ1-3
d_call: -
cdr3_aa: CATSRGGLGNTIYF
cdr3_nt: TGTGCCACCAGCCGGGGGGGGCTCGGAAACACCATATATTTT

v_call: TRBV28
clone_size: -
j_call: TRBJ1-2
d_call: TRBD1
cdr3_aa: CASSTPGGRGYTF
cdr3_nt: TGTGCCAGCAGTACCCCAGGGGGCCGGGGCTACACCTTC

v_call: TRBV4-1
clone_size: once
j_call: TRBJ1-3
d_call: -
cdr3_aa: CASSQEPPGVSSGNTIYF
cdr3_nt: TGCGCCAGCAGCCAAGAACCCCCGGGGGTAAGCTCTGGAAACACCATATATTTT

v_call: TRBV6-2/TRBV6-3
clone_size: few
j_call: TRBJ1-1
d_call: -
cdr3_aa: CASSYHAVNTEAFF
cdr3_nt: TGTGCCAGCAGTTACCACGCGGTGAACACTGAAGCTTTCTTT

v_call: TRBV19
clone_size: once
j_call: TRBJ1-2
d_call: TRBD1
cdr3_aa: CASTATGFSYGYTF
cdr3_nt: TGTGCCAGTACCGCGACAGGGTTTAGCTATGGCTACACCTTC

v_call: TRBV6-4
clone_size: -
j_call: TRBJ1-1
d_call: TRBD1
cdr3_aa: CASRLTGDTEAFF
cdr3_nt: TGTGCCAGCAGATTAACAGGGGACACTGAAGCTTTCTTT

v_call: TRBV12-3/TRBV12-4
clone_size: -
j_call: TRBJ2-2
d_call: TRBD2
cdr3_aa: CASSLASGGELFF
cdr3_nt: TGTGCCAGCAGTTTAGCTAGCGGGGGGGAGCTGTTTTTT

v_call: TRBV18
clone_size: -
j_call: TRBJ2-5
d_call: -
cdr3_aa: CASSLGQQETQYF
cdr3_nt: TGTGCCAGCTCACTGGGACAACAAGAGACCCAGTACTTC

v_call: TRBV6-5
clone_size: -
j_call: TRBJ2-4
d_call: TRBD2
cdr3_aa: CASSSPSGRKNIQYF
cdr3_nt: TGTGCCAGCAGTTCTCCCAGCGGGAGAAAGAACATTCAGTACTTC

v_call: TRBV5-1
clone_size: -
j_call: TRBJ2-7
d_call: TRBD2
cdr3_aa: CASRDIAGAAGGQYF
cdr3_nt: TGCGCCAGCAGGGATATAGCGGGGGCAGCAGGAGGGCAGTACTTC

v_call: TRBV12-3/TRBV12-4
clone_size: -
j_call: TRBJ1-1
d_call: TRBD1
cdr3_aa: CASNDRGEAFF
cdr3_nt: TGTGCCAGCAATGACAGGGGTGAAGCTTTCTTT

v_call: TRBV4-2
clone_size: -
j_call: TRBJ1-2
d_call: -
cdr3_aa: CASRPTWEDYGYTF
cdr3_nt: TGTGCCAGCAGGCCCACTTGGGAGGACTATGGCTACACCTTC

v_call: TRBV19
clone_size: -
j_call: TRBJ2-1
d_call: TRBD2
cdr3_aa: CASSLQTSGGASYNEQFF
cdr3_nt: TGTGCCAGTAGTCTCCAGACTAGCGGGGGGGCCTCCTACAATGAGCAGTTCTTC

v_call: TRBV7-2
clone_size: -
j_call: TRBJ2-1
d_call: TRBD2
cdr3_aa: CASSASGRAGNEQFF
cdr3_nt: TGTGCCAGCAGCGCTAGCGGGAGGGCCGGGAATGAGCAGTTCTTC

v_call: TRBV12-5
clone_size: -
j_call: TRBJ2-5
d_call: TRBD2
cdr3_aa: CASGSGLAGPETQYF
cdr3_nt: TGTGCTAGTGGTTCGGGACTAGCGGGACCGGAGACCCAGTACTTC

v_call: TRBV7-2
clone_size: -
j_call: TRBJ2-3
d_call: -
cdr3_aa: CASRTDSTDTQYF
cdr3_nt: TGTGCCAGCAGGACAGACAGCACAGATACGCAGTATTTT